Given below is one T cell receptor (beta chain) in context. The antigen is undetermined. The germline V gene encodes CDR1 KGHSH and CDR2 LQKENI. The CDR3 is 14 amino acids. V was trimmed by 1 base and J by 4 bases, leaving 10 bases between them. This specimen belongs to a study of beta chain features in type 1 diabetes. Study as a whole: Across the samples, 107,917,701 sorted cells were examined in total. Study-level findings and limits: Fewer junction insertions and more nucleotide deletions appeared in type 1 diabetes patients. Resolution of whether HLA type affects TCRB rearrangement was not achieved here. PCR might show a preference for shorter templates, equally across patients and controls.

Since all of the isolated RNA was reverse transcribed, expressed TCRB transcripts were what got sequenced. The repertoire was sequenced with immunoSEQ multiplex PCR; TCRdb's copy has only in-frame clones and lacks some. Of under 400,000 clones listed, roughly 13% are singletons. This TCR came from a man between 18 and 35 years old in good health. Sequencing was performed on naive CD4+ T cells from blood. The genes are TRBV18 and TRBJ2-5; no clear D gene. The CDR3 is CASSPLAVGETQYF. The CDR3 coding sequence is TGTGCCAGCTCACCACTTGCGGTAGGAGAGACCCAGTACTTC.